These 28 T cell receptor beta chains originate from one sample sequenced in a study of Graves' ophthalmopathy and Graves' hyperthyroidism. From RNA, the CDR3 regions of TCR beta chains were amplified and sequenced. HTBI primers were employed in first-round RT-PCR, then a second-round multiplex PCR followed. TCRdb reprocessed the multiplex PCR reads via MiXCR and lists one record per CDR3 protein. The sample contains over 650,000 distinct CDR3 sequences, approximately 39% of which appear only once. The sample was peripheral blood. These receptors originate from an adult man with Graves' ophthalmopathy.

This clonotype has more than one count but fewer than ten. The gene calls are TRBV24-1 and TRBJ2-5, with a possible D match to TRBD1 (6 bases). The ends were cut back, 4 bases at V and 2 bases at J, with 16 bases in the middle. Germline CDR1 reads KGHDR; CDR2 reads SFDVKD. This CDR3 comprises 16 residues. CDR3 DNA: TGTGCCACCAGTGACAACCGGGACAACAGTCAAGAGACCCAGTACTTC. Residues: CATSDNRDNSQETQYF.

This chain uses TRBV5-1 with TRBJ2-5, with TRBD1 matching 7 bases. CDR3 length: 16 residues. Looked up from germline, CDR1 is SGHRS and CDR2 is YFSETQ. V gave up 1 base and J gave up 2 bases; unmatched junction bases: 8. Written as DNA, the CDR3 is TGCGCCAGCAGCTTGACCCGGGACAGCCTTCAAGAGACCCAGTACTTC. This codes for CASSLTRDSLQETQYF.

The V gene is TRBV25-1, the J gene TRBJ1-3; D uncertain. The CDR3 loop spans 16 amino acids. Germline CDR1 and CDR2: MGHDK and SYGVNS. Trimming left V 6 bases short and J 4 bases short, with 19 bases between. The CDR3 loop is CASSQPGGVSGNTIYF. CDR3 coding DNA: TGTGCCAGCAGCCAACCCGGCGGGGTTTCCGGAAACACCATATATTTT.

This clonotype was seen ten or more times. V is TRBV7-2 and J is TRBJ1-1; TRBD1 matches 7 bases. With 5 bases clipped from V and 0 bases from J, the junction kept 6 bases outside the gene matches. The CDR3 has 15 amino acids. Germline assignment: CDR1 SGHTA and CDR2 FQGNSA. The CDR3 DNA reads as TGTGCCAGCAGCCAAGTCACAGGGGTGAACACTGAAGCTTTCTTT. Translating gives CASSQVTGVNTEAFF.

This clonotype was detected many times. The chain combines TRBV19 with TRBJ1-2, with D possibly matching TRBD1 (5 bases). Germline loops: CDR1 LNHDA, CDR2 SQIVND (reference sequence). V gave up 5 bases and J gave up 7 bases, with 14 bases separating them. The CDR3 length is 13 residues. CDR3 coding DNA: TGTGCCAGTAGTTCGACAGCCTCGGGTGGCTACACCTTC. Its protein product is CASSSTASGGYTF.

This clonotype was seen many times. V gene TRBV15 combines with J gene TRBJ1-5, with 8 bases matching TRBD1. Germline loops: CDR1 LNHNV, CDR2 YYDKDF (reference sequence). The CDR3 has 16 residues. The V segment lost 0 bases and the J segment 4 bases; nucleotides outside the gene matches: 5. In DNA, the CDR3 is TGTGCCACCAGCAGAGAGGCGGGACAGGTTAATCAGCCCCAGCATTTT. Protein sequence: CATSREAGQVNQPQHF.

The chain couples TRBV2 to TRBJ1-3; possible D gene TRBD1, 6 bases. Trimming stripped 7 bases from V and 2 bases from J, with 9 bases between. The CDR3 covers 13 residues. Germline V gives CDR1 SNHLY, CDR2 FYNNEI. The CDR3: CASTGQTGNTIYF. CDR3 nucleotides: TGTGCCAGCACTGGACAGACTGGAAACACCATATATTTT. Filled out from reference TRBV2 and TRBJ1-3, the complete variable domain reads EPEVTQTPSHQVTQMGQEVILRCVPISNHLYFYWYRQILGQKVEFLVSFYNNEISEKSEIFDDQFSVERPDGSNFTLKIRSTKLEDSAMYFCASTGQTGNTIYFGEGSWLTVV.

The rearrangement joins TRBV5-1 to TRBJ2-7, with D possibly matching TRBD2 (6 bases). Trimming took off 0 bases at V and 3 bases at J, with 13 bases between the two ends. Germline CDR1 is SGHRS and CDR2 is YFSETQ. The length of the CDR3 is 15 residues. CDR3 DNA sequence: TGCGCCAGCAGCTTGGACGGGAGTTTTATCTACGAGCAGTACTTC. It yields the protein CASSLDGSFIYEQYF. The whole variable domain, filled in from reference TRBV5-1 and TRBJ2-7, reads KAGVTQTPRYLIKTRGQQVTLSCSPISGHRSVSWYQQTPGQGLQFLFEYFSETQRNKGNFPGRFSGRQFSNSRSEMNVSTLELGDSALYLCASSLDGSFIYEQYFGPGTRLTVT.

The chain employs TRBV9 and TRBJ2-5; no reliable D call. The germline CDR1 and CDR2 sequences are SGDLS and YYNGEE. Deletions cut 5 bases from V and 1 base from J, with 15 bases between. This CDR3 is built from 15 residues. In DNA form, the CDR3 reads TGTGCCAGCAGTTACTTAGAACGGACCCAAGAGACCCAGTACTTC. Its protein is CASSYLERTQETQYF.

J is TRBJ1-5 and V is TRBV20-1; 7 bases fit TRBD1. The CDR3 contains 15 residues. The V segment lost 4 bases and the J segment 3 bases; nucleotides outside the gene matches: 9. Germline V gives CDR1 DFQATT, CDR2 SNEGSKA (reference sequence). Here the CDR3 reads CSATTGYGLNQPQHF. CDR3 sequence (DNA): TGCAGTGCTACGACAGGGTATGGTCTCAATCAGCCCCAGCATTTT.

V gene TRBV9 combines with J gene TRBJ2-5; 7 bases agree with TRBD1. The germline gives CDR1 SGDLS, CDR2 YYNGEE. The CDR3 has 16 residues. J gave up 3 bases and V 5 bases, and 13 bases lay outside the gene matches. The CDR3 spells CASSSRVGTAKETQYF. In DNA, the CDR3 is TGTGCCAGCAGTTCGCGGGTAGGGACAGCGAAAGAGACCCAGTACTTC.

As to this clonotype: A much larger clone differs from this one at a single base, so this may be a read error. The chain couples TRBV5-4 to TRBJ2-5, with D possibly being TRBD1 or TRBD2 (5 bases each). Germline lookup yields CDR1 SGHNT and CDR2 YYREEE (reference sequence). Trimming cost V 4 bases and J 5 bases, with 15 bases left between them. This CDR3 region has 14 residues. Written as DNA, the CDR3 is TGTGCCAGCAGCATGGGGACCGCCCAGGAGACCCAGTACTTC. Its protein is CASSMGTAQETQYF.

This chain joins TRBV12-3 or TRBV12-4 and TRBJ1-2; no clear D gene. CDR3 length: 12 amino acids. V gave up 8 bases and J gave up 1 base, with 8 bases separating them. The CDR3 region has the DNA TGTGCCAGCGGGCCCCGTAACTATGGCTACACCTTC. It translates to CASGPRNYGYTF.

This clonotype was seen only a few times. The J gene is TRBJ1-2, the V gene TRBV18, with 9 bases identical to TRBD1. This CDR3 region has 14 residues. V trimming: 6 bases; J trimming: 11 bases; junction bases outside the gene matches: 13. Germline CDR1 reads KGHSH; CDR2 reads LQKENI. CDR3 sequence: CASSSGTGSNRYTF. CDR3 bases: TGTGCCAGCTCGTCCGGGACAGGGTCAAATCGGTACACCTTC.

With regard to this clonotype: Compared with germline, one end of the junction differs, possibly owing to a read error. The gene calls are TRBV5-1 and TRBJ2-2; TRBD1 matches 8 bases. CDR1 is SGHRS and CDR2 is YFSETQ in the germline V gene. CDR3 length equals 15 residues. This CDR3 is CASSSGQGISGELFF. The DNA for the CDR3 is TGTGCCAGCAGCTCCGGACAGGGAATTTCCGGGGAGCTGTTTTTT.

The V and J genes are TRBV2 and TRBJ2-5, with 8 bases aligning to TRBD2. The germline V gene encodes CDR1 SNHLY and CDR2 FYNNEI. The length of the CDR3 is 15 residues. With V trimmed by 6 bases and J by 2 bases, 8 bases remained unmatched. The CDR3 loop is CASSKGSSGQETQYF. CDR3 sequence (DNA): TGTGCCAGCAGCAAGGGCTCTAGCGGGCAAGAGACCCAGTACTTC.

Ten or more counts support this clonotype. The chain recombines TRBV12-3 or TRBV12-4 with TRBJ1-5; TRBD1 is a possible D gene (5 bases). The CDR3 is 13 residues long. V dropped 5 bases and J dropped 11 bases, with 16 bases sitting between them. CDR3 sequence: CASSQTAGGAQHF. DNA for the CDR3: TGTGCCAGCAGTCAGACCGCGGGGGGGGCCCAGCATTTT.

CDR3 protein: CATSSLDGGEGRQYF. CDR3 DNA: TGTGCCACCAGCAGCTTGGATGGCGGGGAGGGCCGGCAGTACTTC. The chain combines TRBV15 with TRBJ2-7; 7 bases line up with TRBD2. Germline-derived CDR1 and CDR2 are LNHNV and YYDKDF (reference sequence). Trimming removed 3 bases from V and 9 bases from J; junction bases left unmatched: 14. CDR3 length: 15 residues.

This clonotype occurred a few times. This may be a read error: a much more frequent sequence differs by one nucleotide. CDR3 DNA: TGTGCCAGCAGGACAGAGAACACCGGGGAGCTGTTTTTT. Translation: CASRTENTGELFF. The chain recombines TRBV6-1 with TRBJ2-2; possible D gene TRBD1, 5 bases. Germline V lookup: CDR1 MNHNS, CDR2 SASEGT. This CDR3 spans 13 amino acids. V was pared by 6 bases and J by 1 base, with 6 bases between.

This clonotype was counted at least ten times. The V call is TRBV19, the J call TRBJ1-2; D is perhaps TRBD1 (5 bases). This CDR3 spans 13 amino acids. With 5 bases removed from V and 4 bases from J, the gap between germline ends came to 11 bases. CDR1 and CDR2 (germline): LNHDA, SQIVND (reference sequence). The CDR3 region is CASSPTVGYGYTF. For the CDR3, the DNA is TGTGCCAGTAGTCCGACAGTTGGCTATGGCTACACCTTC.

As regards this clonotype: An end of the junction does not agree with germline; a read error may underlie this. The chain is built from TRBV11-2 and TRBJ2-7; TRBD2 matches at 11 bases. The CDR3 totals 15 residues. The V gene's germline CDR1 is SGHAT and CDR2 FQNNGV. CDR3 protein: CASSQGTSGSHEQYF. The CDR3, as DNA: TGCGCCAGCAGCCAAGGGACTAGCGGCTCCCACGAGCAGTACTTC.

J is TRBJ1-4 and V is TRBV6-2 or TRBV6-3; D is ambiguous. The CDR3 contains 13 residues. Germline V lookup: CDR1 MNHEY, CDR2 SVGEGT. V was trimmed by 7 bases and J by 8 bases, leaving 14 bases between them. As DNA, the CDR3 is TGTGCCAGCACAATCGGACTAGCGGAAAAACTGTTTTTT. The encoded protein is CASTIGLAEKLFF.

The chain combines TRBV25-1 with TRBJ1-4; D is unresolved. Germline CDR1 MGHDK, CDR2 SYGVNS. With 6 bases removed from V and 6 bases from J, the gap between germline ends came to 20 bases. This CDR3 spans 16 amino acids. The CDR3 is CASSLGIGERDEKLFF. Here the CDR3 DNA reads TGTGCCAGCAGCTTGGGGATTGGGGAACGGGATGAAAAACTGTTTTTT.

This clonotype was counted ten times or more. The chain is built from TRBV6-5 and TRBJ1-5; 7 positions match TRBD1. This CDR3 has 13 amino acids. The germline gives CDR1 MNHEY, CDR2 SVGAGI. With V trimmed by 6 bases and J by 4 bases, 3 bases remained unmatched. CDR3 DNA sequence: TGTGCCAGCAGGCGACAGGGAAATCAGCCCCAGCATTTT. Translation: CASRRQGNQPQHF.

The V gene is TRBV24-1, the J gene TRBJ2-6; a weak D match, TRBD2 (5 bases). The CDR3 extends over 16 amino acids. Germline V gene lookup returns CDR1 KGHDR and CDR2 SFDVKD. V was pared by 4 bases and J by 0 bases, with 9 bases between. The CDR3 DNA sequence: TGTGCCACCAGTGACCCGGGAATCTCTGGGGCCAACGTCCTGACTTTC. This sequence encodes CATSDPGISGANVLTF.

The DNA of the CDR3 is TGTGCCAGCGAAGAACAGGGGGTTCGGCCTGGGGCCAACGTCCTGACTTTC. Its protein product is CASEEQGVRPGANVLTF. This chain joins TRBV6-5 and TRBJ2-6; 8 nucleotides line up with TRBD1. Germline V gene sequence: CDR1 MNHEY, CDR2 SVGAGI. V was pared by 8 bases and J by 2 bases, with 11 bases of the junction left unmatched. The CDR3 has 17 amino acids.

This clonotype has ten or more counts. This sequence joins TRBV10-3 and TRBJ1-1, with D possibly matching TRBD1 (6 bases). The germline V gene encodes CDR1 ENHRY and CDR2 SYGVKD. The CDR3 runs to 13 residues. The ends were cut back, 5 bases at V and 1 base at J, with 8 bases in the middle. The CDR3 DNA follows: TGTGCCATCAGTCAGGGGAAGAACACTGAAGCTTTCTTT. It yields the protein CAISQGKNTEAFF.

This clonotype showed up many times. The chain's CDR3 is CATSATETGELFF. CDR3 in DNA: TGTGCCACCAGTGCAACGGAAACCGGGGAGCTGTTTTTT. The chain has TRBV24-1 and TRBJ2-2; D ambiguous. The V and J ends lost 5 bases and 5 bases respectively, with 8 bases between them. Germline V gives CDR1 KGHDR, CDR2 SFDVKD. The CDR3 has 13 amino acids.